Presented here are 9 T cell receptor beta chains from one specimen sequenced in a study of blood T cell repertoires in COVID-19. Profiling relied on immunoSEQ multiplex PCR, and the TCRdb table lists in-frame clones only, not all of them. The sample carries 300,000 to 400,000 clones, 83% recorded once. Sequencing was done on a sample of peripheral blood. The receptors derive from a man aged 30-40 years with active or convalescent COVID-19.

J is TRBJ2-1 and V is TRBV14, with 9 positions matching TRBD2. Germline V gene sequence: CDR1 SGHDN, CDR2 FVKESK. The ends lost 1 base at V and 5 bases at J; junction bases unmatched: 9. The CDR3 spans 17 residues. CDR3 nucleotide sequence: TGTGCCAGCAGCCAAGGGTGGCTAGCGGGGACTGACAATGAGCAGTTCTTC. This encodes CASSQGWLAGTDNEQFF.

The gene calls are TRBV7-7 and TRBJ2-5; 8 nucleotides align to TRBD2. Germline trimming cut 5 bases from V and 3 bases from J; bases unmatched to any gene: 5. CDR1 and CDR2 from the germline V gene are SSHAT and FNYEAQ (reference sequence). This CDR3 comprises 14 residues. DNA of the CDR3: TGTGCCAGCAGCACCGCGGGACTAGAAGAGACCCAGTACTTC. Translation: CASSTAGLEETQYF.

The chain couples TRBV10-3 to TRBJ1-2; TRBD1 is a possible D gene (5 bases). Per germline, CDR1 ENHRY and CDR2 SYGVKD. Trimming took off 6 bases at V and 4 bases at J, with 15 bases between the two ends. This CDR3 comprises 14 residues. CDR3 nucleotide sequence: TGTGCCATCAGCGGGTTTACAGGAACCTATGGCTACACCTTC. It specifies CAISGFTGTYGYTF.

The rearrangement links TRBV24-1 to TRBJ2-2; D is perhaps TRBD1 (6 bases). This CDR3 region has 17 residues. Looked up from germline, CDR1 is KGHDR and CDR2 is SFDVKD. With 9 bases removed from V and 1 base from J, the gap between germline ends came to 20 bases. The CDR3: CATERGAGALNTGELFF. The CDR3 nucleotides read TGTGCCACCGAGAGAGGGGCAGGGGCTTTGAACACCGGGGAGCTGTTTTTT.

The chain employs TRBV7-2 and TRBJ2-4; 9 bases are a match to TRBD1. CDR3 length equals 15 residues. Per the germline V gene, CDR1 is SGHTA and CDR2 is FQGNSA. J was trimmed by 8 bases and V by 5 bases; bases with no gene match: 10. DNA of the CDR3: TGTGCCAGCAGCATAGGGGGGACAGGGTTCGACATTCAGTACTTC. It encodes CASSIGGTGFDIQYF.

V gene TRBV5-4 combines with J gene TRBJ2-1; 14 bases agree with TRBD2. Germline V gene data show CDR1 as SGHNT and CDR2 as YYREEE (reference sequence). The CDR3 sequence is 19 residues long. J was trimmed by 0 bases and V by 7 bases; bases with no gene match: 12. CDR3 sequence (DNA): TGTGCCAGCTTTACGGGACTAGCGGGAGACTCAAGCTCCTACAATGAGCAGTTCTTC. Translation gives CASFTGLAGDSSSYNEQFF.

The rearrangement uses TRBV7-8 and TRBJ1-4, with D possibly matching TRBD1 (6 bases). There are 14 residues in the CDR3. Trimming took off 7 bases at V and 8 bases at J, with 17 bases between the two ends. Germline lookup yields CDR1 SGHVS and CDR2 FQNEAQ. The CDR3 loop is CASTFAGEGEKLFF. DNA of the CDR3: TGTGCCAGCACCTTCGCAGGGGAAGGCGAAAAACTGTTTTTT.

The V gene is TRBV6-6, the J gene TRBJ1-3; the D is unclear. The CDR3 spans 15 residues. V dropped 5 bases and J dropped 6 bases, with 17 bases sitting between them. CDR1 MNHNY and CDR2 SVGAGI come from the germline V gene (reference sequence). The CDR3 nucleotides read TGTGCCAGCAGTCCCAAGCAACGAGAGGCAAACACCATATATTTT. Protein: CASSPKQREANTIYF.

The chain combines TRBV9 with TRBJ2-2; D perhaps matches TRBD2 (6 bases). CDR1 is SGDLS, CDR2 YYNGEE, per germline. The CDR3 loop spans 15 amino acids. Trimming stripped 0 bases from V and 4 bases from J, with 10 bases between. In DNA, the CDR3 is TGTGCCAGCAGCGTAGGACTAGATTTCACCGGGGAGCTGTTTTTT. Protein product: CASSVGLDFTGELFF. The whole variable domain, filled in from reference TRBV9 and TRBJ2-2, reads DSGVTQTPKHLITATGQRVTLRCSPRSGDLSVYWYQQSLDQGLQFLIQYYNGEERAKGNILERFSAQQFPDLHSELNLSSLELGDSALYFCASSVGLDFTGELFFGEGSRLTVL.